This T cell receptor (beta chain) comes out of a study of blood T cells in healthy people across ages. The V gene lost 3 bases and the J gene lost 2 bases, with 17 bases spanning the gap. The CDR3 has 16 residues. CDR1 is MNHEY, CDR2 SMNVEV, per germline (reference sequence). Next came a second PCR, run for about 7 to 11 cycles, which used a sample-barcoded 5' primer along with a J-beta primer mix. TCRdb redid the calling of the 5' RACE reads with MiXCR, one entry per CDR3 protein. The data show some 1.1 million distinct CDR3 sequences, about two fifths seen once. The sample consisted of blood. This sequence was found in a man aged 18 to 29 in good health. The gene calls are TRBV27 and TRBJ2-7; the D gene could be TRBD1 or TRBD2 (5 bases each). CDR3 in amino acids: CASSFEPGTDTYEQYF. In DNA form, the CDR3 reads TGTGCCAGCAGTTTTGAGCCTGGGACGGACACCTACGAGCAGTACTTC.